The 10 T cell receptor beta chains below come from one sample, sequenced in a study of blood T cell repertoires in COVID-19. TCRdb keeps only in-frame clones here, not all; method: immunoSEQ multiplex PCR. Among tens of thousands of clones listed, 83% were seen once. Sequenced input: peripheral blood. Receptors were obtained from an elderly man with acute or convalescent COVID-19.

The chain couples TRBV15 to TRBJ1-1; no definite D call. Germline assignment: CDR1 LNHNV and CDR2 YYDKDF (reference sequence). The length of the CDR3 is 16 residues. Trimming pared 0 bases from V and 1 base from J, leaving 12 bases between. The CDR3 spells CATSRDPLRSNTEAFF. The CDR3 DNA sequence: TGTGCCACCAGCAGAGACCCCCTAAGATCGAACACTGAAGCTTTCTTT.

V gene TRBV18 combines with J gene TRBJ1-5; 10 bases match TRBD1. V was pared by 1 base and J by 3 bases, with 3 bases of the junction left unmatched. Germline CDR1 KGHSH, CDR2 LQKENI. The CDR3 runs to 16 residues. The CDR3 here is CASSPQGQGNNQPQHF. For the CDR3, the DNA is TGTGCCAGCTCACCACAGGGACAGGGGAACAATCAGCCCCAGCATTTT. The variable domain in full, with the rest retrieved from reference TRBV18 and TRBJ1-5, is NAGVMQNPRHLVRRRGQEARLRCSPMKGHSHVYWYRQLPEEGLKFMVYLQKENIIDESGMPKERFSAEFPKEGPSILRIQQVVRGDSAAYFCASSPQGQGNNQPQHFGDGTRLSIL.

The rearrangement joins TRBV18 to TRBJ1-2, with 7 positions matching TRBD1. The CDR3 is 15 residues long. Trimming removed 4 bases from V and 3 bases from J; junction bases left unmatched: 8. CDR1 is KGHSH, CDR2 LQKENI, per germline. CDR3 loop: CASSLQTGFDYGYTF. CDR3 DNA sequence: TGTGCCAGCTCACTACAGACAGGGTTCGACTATGGCTACACCTTC.

The DNA of the CDR3 is TGTGCCAGCAGCCAATTTCGGGGAGATACGCAGTATTTT. Protein: CASSQFRGDTQYF. The chain recombines TRBV3-1 (or the pseudogene TRBV3-2) with TRBJ2-3; D might be TRBD2 (5 bases). The CDR3 is made up of 13 amino acids. Trimming took off 2 bases at V and 5 bases at J, with 8 bases between the two ends. CDR1 and CDR2 from the germline V gene are LGHDT and YNNKEL (reference sequence).

The chain recombines TRBV2 with TRBJ1-2; 7 positions agree with TRBD1. The V segment lost 6 bases and the J segment 0 bases; nucleotides outside the gene matches: 4. The CDR3 covers 14 residues. The germline gives CDR1 SNHLY, CDR2 FYNNEI. DNA of the CDR3: TGTGCCAGCAGCCGGACAGGAACTAACTATGGCTACACCTTC. It encodes CASSRTGTNYGYTF.

V is TRBV28 and J is TRBJ1-6; 7 bases fit TRBD1. V trimming: 6 bases; J trimming: 8 bases; junction bases outside the gene matches: 13. The CDR3 extends over 16 amino acids. Germline assignment: CDR1 MDHEN and CDR2 SYDVKM. This CDR3 reads CASRPPDRARYSPLHF. The CDR3 DNA reads as TGTGCCAGCAGGCCCCCCGACAGGGCCAGATATTCACCCCTCCACTTT.

This clone was detected only once. The chain is built from TRBV7-9 and TRBJ2-5, with a possible D match to TRBD2 (5 bases). The CDR3 is 14 amino acids. The V end lost 5 bases, the J end lost 2 bases, and 12 bases lay between the germline ends. CDR1 is SEHNR, CDR2 FQNEAQ, per germline (reference sequence). The CDR3 loop reads CASSPPGKQETQYF. Written as DNA, the CDR3 is TGTGCCAGCAGCCCGCCCGGGAAACAAGAGACCCAGTACTTC. The whole variable domain, remainder taken from reference TRBV7-9 and TRBJ2-5, is DTGVSQNPRHKITKRGQNVTFRCDPISEHNRLYWYRQTLGQGPEFLTYFQNEAQLEKSRLLSDRFSAERPKGSFSTLEIQRTEQGDSAMYLCASSPPGKQETQYFGPGTRLLVL.

The chain couples TRBV18 to TRBJ2-2; TRBD1 agrees at 8 bases. The CDR3 has 19 residues. The junction had 15 bases not matched to a gene; V was cut back by 6 bases and J by 0 bases. Germline CDR1 and CDR2: KGHSH and LQKENI. The CDR3 sequence is CASSAPGQVTPANTGELFF. In nucleotides, the CDR3 is TGTGCCAGCTCCGCCCCGGGACAGGTTACGCCCGCGAACACCGGGGAGCTGTTTTTT. Variable domain in full (rest from reference TRBV18 and TRBJ2-2): NAGVMQNPRHLVRRRGQEARLRCSPMKGHSHVYWYRQLPEEGLKFMVYLQKENIIDESGMPKERFSAEFPKEGPSILRIQQVVRGDSAAYFCASSAPGQVTPANTGELFFGEGSRLTVL.

The rearrangement joins TRBV30 to TRBJ1-3; no clear D gene. The CDR3 is 14 amino acids. The germline V gene has CDR1 GTSNPN and CDR2 SVGIG (reference sequence). V was cut by 3 bases and J by 2 bases, with 11 bases left in between. This chain's CDR3 is CAWSFSTPGNTIYF. The CDR3 DNA reads TGTGCCTGGAGCTTCTCAACACCTGGAAACACCATATATTTT.

This clone was seen once. The chain uses TRBV12-3 or TRBV12-4 and TRBJ2-7; a weak D match, TRBD1 (6 bases). V shed 4 bases and J shed 3 bases, with 7 bases lying between them. The length of the CDR3 is 12 residues. CDR3 amino acids: CASSSQGYEQYF. Here the CDR3 DNA reads TGTGCCAGCAGTTCACAGGGCTACGAGCAGTACTTC.